Shown below are 21 T cell receptor beta chains from a single sample sequenced in a study of identical twins. In TCRdb, the 5' RACE reads were re-called with MiXCR into one record per CDR3 protein. This table holds about 690,000 distinct CDR3 sequences, around 6.1% found once. The sequenced sample consisted of naive T cells sorted from blood. These receptors all stem from a man between 18 and 29 years old in good health.

V and J are TRBV3-1 and TRBJ2-2; 10 bases match TRBD2. The CDR3 is 15 amino acids. Germline loops: CDR1 LGHDT, CDR2 YNNKEL (reference sequence). With V trimmed by 3 bases and J by 4 bases, 2 bases remained unmatched. The CDR3 DNA reads as TGTGCCAGCAGCCAGCTAGCGGGGGCCACCGGGGAGCTGTTTTTT. It specifies CASSQLAGATGELFF.

This clonotype was seen only a few times. The CDR3 nucleotides are TGTGCCAGCAGCGTAGGGGACAGGGAGGAGACCCAGTACTTC. It translates to CASSVGDREETQYF. The chain has TRBV9 and TRBJ2-5, with 9 bases lining up with TRBD1. CDR1 SGDLS and CDR2 YYNGEE come from the germline V gene. V was clipped by 0 bases and J by 5 bases; unmatched bases: 2. The CDR3 extends over 14 amino acids.

This clonotype was seen repeatedly, ten times or more. The chain recombines TRBV20-1 with TRBJ2-2; 12 bases line up with TRBD2. After removal of 0 bases from V and 5 bases from J, the junction contained 4 bases not matched to a gene. CDR1 is DFQATT and CDR2 is SNEGSKA in the germline V gene (reference sequence). The CDR3 runs to 16 residues. CDR3: CSARDALAGGTGELFF. For the CDR3, the DNA is TGCAGTGCTAGAGATGCCCTAGCGGGAGGGACCGGGGAGCTGTTTTTT.

This clonotype was seen only a few times. V gene TRBV9 combines with J gene TRBJ2-3; D may be TRBD1 (5 bases). The CDR3 covers 14 residues. V lost 4 bases to trimming and J lost 1 base, with 10 bases between them. The germline gives CDR1 SGDLS, CDR2 YYNGEE. The CDR3 sequence: CASSPWGGTDTQYF. In nucleotides, the CDR3 is TGTGCCAGCAGCCCGTGGGGCGGCACAGATACGCAGTATTTT.

This clonotype was observed a handful of times. The chain is built from TRBV4-3 and TRBJ2-7; 9 nucleotides align to TRBD2. The junction had 4 bases not matched to a gene; V was cut back by 1 base and J by 3 bases. The CDR3 spans 15 residues. CDR1 is LGHNA and CDR2 is YSLEER in the germline V gene. CDR3 nucleotides: TGCGCCAGCAGCCAAGTGGGCGGGAGGGGCTACGAGCAGTACTTC. It is translated as CASSQVGGRGYEQYF.

This clonotype was observed many times. The rearrangement uses TRBV29-1 and TRBJ2-3, with TRBD2 identical over 9 bases. The V segment lost 8 bases and the J segment 6 bases; nucleotides outside the gene matches: 9. This CDR3 spans 13 amino acids. Looked up from germline, CDR1 is SQVTM and CDR2 is ANQGSEA. CDR3: CSSGAGGPDTQYF. The CDR3 DNA follows: TGCAGCTCTGGTGCGGGAGGGCCGGATACGCAGTATTTT.

This clonotype was counted at least ten times. The rearrangement links TRBV28 to TRBJ1-4, with 7 nucleotides matching TRBD1. Germline V gene sequence: CDR1 MDHEN, CDR2 SYDVKM. The CDR3 contains 14 residues. The V segment lost 6 bases and the J segment 10 bases; nucleotides outside the gene matches: 11. The CDR3 DNA reads TGTGCCAGCAGGGCTTCTAACAGGGGCGGAAAACTGTTTTTT. Translation gives CASRASNRGGKLFF. Full variable domain (outside the CDR3, taken from reference TRBV28 and TRBJ1-4): DVKVTQSSRYLVKRTGEKVFLECVQDMDHENMFWYRQDPGLGLRLIYFSYDVKMKEKGDIPEGYSVSREKKERFSLILESASTNQTSMYLCASRASNRGGKLFFGSGTQLSVL.

The chain has TRBV6-1 and TRBJ2-3, with TRBD1 matching over 10 bases. This CDR3 region has 17 residues. V dropped 8 bases and J dropped 1; count of bases not matched to a gene: 12. Germline CDR1 is MNHNS and CDR2 is SASEGT. The chain's CDR3 is CASCPGQGLERTDTQYF. The CDR3 region has the DNA TGTGCCAGCTGTCCGGGACAGGGGCTTGAACGCACAGATACGCAGTATTTT.

The chain links TRBV7-3 to TRBJ2-6; D gene ambiguous. The ends were cut back, 5 bases at V and 0 bases at J, with 17 bases in the middle. Germline lookup yields CDR1 SGHTA and CDR2 FQGTGA. CDR3 length: 18 residues. The CDR3 spells CASSTQGRTDSGANVLTF. In DNA, the CDR3 is TGTGCCAGCAGCACCCAAGGGCGGACGGACTCTGGGGCCAACGTCCTGACTTTC.

The rearrangement uses TRBV4-1 and TRBJ2-1; D not resolved. CDR1 MGHRA and CDR2 YSYEKL come from the germline V gene. There are 14 residues in the CDR3. V was shortened by 1 base and J by 5 bases, with 9 bases between the two germline ends. The CDR3 loop is CASSQVRTDNEQFF. The CDR3 DNA reads TGCGCCAGCAGCCAAGTAAGGACCGACAATGAGCAGTTCTTC.

For this clonotype: Given a much more abundant clone one base away, this may be a read error. This chain links TRBV30 with TRBJ2-1; no firm D call. There are 11 residues in the CDR3. V was pared by 3 bases and J by 8 bases, with 8 bases between. Germline CDR1 reads GTSNPN; CDR2 reads SVGIG (reference sequence). The CDR3 loop reads CAWRSSYEQFF. CDR3 in DNA: TGTGCCTGGAGGTCGAGTTATGAGCAGTTCTTC.

This clonotype appeared many times. This CDR3 reads CASSQVFTGQTEAFF. The CDR3 DNA is TGCGCCAGCAGCCAAGTGTTTACTGGACAGACTGAAGCTTTCTTT. The J gene is TRBJ1-1, the V gene TRBV4-1; D possibly corresponds to TRBD1 (6 bases). This CDR3 has 15 residues. The ends were cut back, 1 base at V and 5 bases at J, with 14 bases in the middle. Germline CDR1 MGHRA, CDR2 YSYEKL.

This clonotype was seen at least ten times. The chain carries TRBV9 and TRBJ2-3; possible D gene TRBD2, 6 bases. Trimming took off 0 bases at V and 3 bases at J, with 14 bases between the two ends. The germline gives CDR1 SGDLS, CDR2 YYNGEE. The CDR3 covers 16 residues. The CDR3 DNA sequence: TGTGCCAGCAGCGTAGGAGTAGCGGAAAATACAGATACGCAGTATTTT. Amino acids: CASSVGVAENTDTQYF.

The chain couples TRBV5-1 to TRBJ2-5; D not resolved. V was pared by 0 bases and J by 5 bases, with 11 bases between. The CDR3 contains 14 residues. The germline V gene encodes CDR1 SGHRS and CDR2 YFSETQ. The CDR3 loop is CASSLDVGSETQYF. The DNA for the CDR3 is TGCGCCAGCAGCTTGGACGTGGGATCGGAGACCCAGTACTTC.

The J gene is TRBJ2-1, the V gene TRBV11-3; D is unclear. Trimming took 5 bases from V and 4 from J, leaving 12 bases between them. CDR1 SGHNT and CDR2 YENEEA come from the germline V gene. This CDR3 comprises 14 residues. CDR3 sequence: CASSPSPLYNEQFF. The CDR3 DNA follows: TGTGCCAGCAGCCCTTCACCCCTATACAATGAGCAGTTCTTC. Variable domain in full (rest from reference TRBV11-3 and TRBJ2-1): EAGVVQSPRYKIIEKKQPVAFWCNPISGHNTLYWYLQNLGQGPELLIRYENEEAVDDSQLPKDRFSAERLKGVDSTLKIQPAELGDSAVYLCASSPSPLYNEQFFGPGTRLTVL.

This clonotype was found many times. This chain connects TRBV3-1 to TRBJ1-2; no firm D call. The CDR3 is 11 residues long. The V gene's germline CDR1 is LGHDT and CDR2 YNNKEL (reference sequence). The V end was cut by 2 bases, the J end by 8 bases, with 6 bases between. The CDR3 DNA reads as TGTGCCAGCAGCCAACGTGGGGGCTACACCTTC. Encoded protein: CASSQRGGYTF.

The table lists this clonotype with a few counts. The V and J genes are TRBV7-6 and TRBJ2-1; D uncertain. V was pared by 2 bases and J by 8 bases, with 13 bases between. CDR1 is SGHVS, CDR2 FNYEAQ, per germline. This CDR3 spans 14 amino acids. CDR3 region: CASSLNGRTDEQFF. Here the CDR3 DNA reads TGTGCCAGCAGCTTAAATGGCAGGACGGATGAGCAGTTCTTC.

This rearrangement joins TRBV10-1 to TRBJ2-2; D not resolved. Germline-derived CDR1 and CDR2 are WNHNN and SYGVQD (reference sequence). Trimming left V 3 bases short and J 0 bases short, with 11 bases between. This CDR3 contains 16 residues. CDR3 bases: TGCGCCAGCAGTGATAGTGGGCAGCCGAACACCGGGGAGCTGTTTTTT. Protein product: CASSDSGQPNTGELFF.

This clonotype appeared a few times. The gene calls are TRBV20-1 and TRBJ2-7; 10 nucleotides align to TRBD2. CDR1 is DFQATT, CDR2 SNEGSKA, per germline (reference sequence). CDR3 size: 14 residues. The CDR3: CSSQGLASSGEQYF. In DNA form, the CDR3 reads TGCAGCTCCCAGGGACTAGCGAGTTCTGGGGAGCAGTACTTC.

Many counts were recorded for this clonotype. The rearrangement joins TRBV25-1 to TRBJ2-1, with TRBD1 identical over 9 bases. Germline V CDR1 and CDR2: MGHDK, SYGVNS. The CDR3 runs to 17 residues. Losses at the gene ends were 8 bases for V and 7 bases for J; bases not matched to a gene: 18. The CDR3: CASQFSPGQGSANEQFF. The DNA for the CDR3 is TGTGCCAGCCAATTCTCCCCGGGACAGGGATCGGCGAATGAGCAGTTCTTC.

A few counts support this clonotype. This chain uses TRBV3-1 with TRBJ2-3; D is possibly TRBD1 (5 bases). V was cut by 0 bases and J by 3 bases, with 13 bases left in between. Germline V gene sequence: CDR1 LGHDT, CDR2 YNNKEL (reference sequence). The CDR3 has 16 residues. CDR3 nucleotides: TGTGCCAGCAGCCAAGATGCGACTTCAGGGACAGATACGCAGTATTTT. It encodes CASSQDATSGTDTQYF.